This TCR beta chain was obtained from a study of T cells after posttransplantation cyclophosphamide. Study-level results: After PTCy, TRB diversity resembled that of CNI/methotrexate controls.

Using immunoSEQ multiplex PCR, the repertoire was profiled, and TCRdb retains in-frame clones only, with some absent. The sample has roughly 3,700 clones, 75% to 85% seen once; the top ten hold 6.5%. Treatment was busulfan-fludarabine conditioning, a marrow graft, and cyclophosphamide on days +3 and +4. This CDR3 has 16 amino acids. Germline CDR1 is SEHNR and CDR2 is FQNEAQ (reference sequence). The trim removed 1 base at V and 6 bases at J, leaving 10 bases unmatched. Regarding this clone: Its cognate antigen is unknown.

The source was CD4+ T cells sorted from blood, collected 242 days after a stem cell transplant with posttransplant cyclophosphamide. The chain is built from TRBV7-9 and TRBJ1-1; 8 bases match TRBD1. This TCR came from a male patient younger than 45 who received an allogeneic stem cell transplant from a related donor, was CMV-positive, and had no GVHD. Some T cells may possibly be graft donor cells. In nucleotides, the CDR3 is TGTGCCAGCAGCTTAGTGCGGACCGGGACAGGCTCTGAAGCTTTCTTT. Residues: CASSLVRTGTGSEAFF.